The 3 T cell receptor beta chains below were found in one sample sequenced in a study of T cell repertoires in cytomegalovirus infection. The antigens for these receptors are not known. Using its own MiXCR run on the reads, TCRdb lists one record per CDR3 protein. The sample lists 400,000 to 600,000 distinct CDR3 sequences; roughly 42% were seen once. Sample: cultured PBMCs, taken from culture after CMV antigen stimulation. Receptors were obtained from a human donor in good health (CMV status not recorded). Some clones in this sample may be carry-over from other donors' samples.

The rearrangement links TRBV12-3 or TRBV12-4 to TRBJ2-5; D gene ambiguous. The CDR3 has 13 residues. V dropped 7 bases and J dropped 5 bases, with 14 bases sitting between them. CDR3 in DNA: TGTGCCAGCACCTTAGGGCGAGAGGAGACCCAGTACTTC. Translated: CASTLGREETQYF.

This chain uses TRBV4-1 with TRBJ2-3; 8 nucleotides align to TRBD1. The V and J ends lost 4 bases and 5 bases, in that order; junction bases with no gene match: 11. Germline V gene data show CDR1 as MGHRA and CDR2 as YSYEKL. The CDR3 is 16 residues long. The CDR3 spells CASSLTGARAVDTQYF. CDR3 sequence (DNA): TGCGCCAGCAGCCTGACAGGGGCGAGGGCGGTAGATACGCAGTATTTT.

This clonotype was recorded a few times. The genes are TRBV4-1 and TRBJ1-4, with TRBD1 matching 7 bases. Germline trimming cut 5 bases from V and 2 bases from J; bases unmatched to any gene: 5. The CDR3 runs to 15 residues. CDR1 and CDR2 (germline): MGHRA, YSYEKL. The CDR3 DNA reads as TGCGCCAGCAGCTCGAGGGGGCGGACTAATGAAAAACTGTTTTTT. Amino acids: CASSSRGRTNEKLFF.